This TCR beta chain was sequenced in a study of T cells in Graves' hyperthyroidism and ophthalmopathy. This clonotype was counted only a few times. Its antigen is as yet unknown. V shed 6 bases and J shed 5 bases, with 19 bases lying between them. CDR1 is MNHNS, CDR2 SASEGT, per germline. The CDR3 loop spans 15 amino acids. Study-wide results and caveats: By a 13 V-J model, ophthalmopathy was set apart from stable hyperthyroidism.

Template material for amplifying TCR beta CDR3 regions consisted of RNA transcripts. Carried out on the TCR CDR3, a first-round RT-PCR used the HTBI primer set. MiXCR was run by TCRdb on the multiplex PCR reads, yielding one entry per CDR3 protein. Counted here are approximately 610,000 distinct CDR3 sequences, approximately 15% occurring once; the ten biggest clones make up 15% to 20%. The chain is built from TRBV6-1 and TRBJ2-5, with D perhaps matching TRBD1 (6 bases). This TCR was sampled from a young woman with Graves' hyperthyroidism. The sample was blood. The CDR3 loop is CASRGTGNAGETQYF. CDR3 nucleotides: TGTGCCAGCAGAGGAACAGGGAATGCCGGGGAGACCCAGTACTTC.